The T cell receptor beta chain described here comes from a study of cytomegalovirus exposure and HLA in healthy donors. Vbeta (60) and Jbeta (13) primers were used in the PCR. Libraries were prepared by immunoSEQ multiplex PCR; TCRdb keeps only in-frame clonotypes and omits some of them. The sample holds around 82,000 clones; around 79% are singletons and the top ten take approximately 6%. CDR1 is SGHNT and CDR2 is YYREEE in the germline V gene (reference sequence). V trimming: 2 bases; J trimming: 4 bases; junction bases outside the gene matches: 3. This CDR3 region has 14 residues. The donors comprised healthy bone marrow donors. On this clone: Its target is unknown.

Broader study findings: A later examination showed that TCR association rates differed by HLA locus, with DRB1 most and HLA-C fewest. As was reported, the classifier diagnosed cytomegalovirus status with high specificity and sensitivity. Specificity of a few CMV-associated chains for CMV antigens was verified in vitro.

The chain employs TRBV5-4 and TRBJ1-2; 9 bases fit TRBD1. The sequenced material came from PBMCs. The receptor's source is a male donor in good health and CMV-seropositive. The CDR3 sequence is CASSFRDRVYGYTF. The CDR3 region has the DNA TGTGCCAGCAGCTTCCGGGACAGGGTCTATGGCTACACCTTC.